The present T cell receptor beta chain was sequenced within a study of T cell responses to AZD1222 COVID-19 vaccine. Germline assignment: CDR1 SGHNT and CDR2 YENEEA. The CDR3 has 12 amino acids. V lost 5 bases, J lost 9 bases, and 3 bases stayed unmatched. The assay was immunoSEQ multiplex PCR, and TCRdb's table has in-frame clones only and misses some. The sample carries 170,000 or so clones, 80% to 90% recorded once. J is TRBJ2-1 and V is TRBV11-3; 8 bases align to TRBD1. The sample consisted of peripheral blood, taken 28 days after the second AZD1222 dose. The source is an adult who received the AZD1222 COVID-19 vaccine. The CDR3 loop is CASSPDRGEQFF. The CDR3 DNA follows: TGTGCCAGCAGCCCCGACAGGGGTGAGCAGTTCTTC. The variable domain in full, with the rest retrieved from reference TRBV11-3 and TRBJ2-1, is EAGVVQSPRYKIIEKKQPVAFWCNPISGHNTLYWYLQNLGQGPELLIRYENEEAVDDSQLPKDRFSAERLKGVDSTLKIQPAELGDSAVYLCASSPDRGEQFFGPGTRLTVL.